The rows below give T cell receptor beta chains drawn from one sample of a study of vaccination and CD4 T cells after COVID-19. TCRdb re-called the PCR reads through MiXCR, storing one row per CDR3 protein. In the table there are over 12,000 distinct CDR3 sequences, over 50% of which are singletons. No antigen is known for these receptors. Sequenced: CD4+ T cells from blood, cultured in vitro. The receptors were sampled from a human donor who had recovered from COVID-19. Each CDR3 is given with its conserved first and last residue.

>TRBJ2-3|TRBV20-1
CSARDSGRGADTQYF
>TRBJ2-2|TRBV20-1
CSAKKAGEDTGELFF
>TRBJ2-3|TRBV20-1
CSASRSGGTDTQYF
>TRBJ1-1|TRBV14
CASSQGQVLNTEAFF
>TRBJ1-1|TRBV12-3/TRBV12-4
CASSLAGRLAQPEAFF
>TRBJ2-2|TRBV19
CATWDRASPNTGELFF
>TRBJ1-6|TRBV12-3/TRBV12-4
CASRSTGMYNSPLHF
>TRBJ1-6|TRBV27
CASSLIGTEVRRGRPNSPLHF
>TRBJ1-3|TRBV6-5
CASSYSALPGAQGNTIYF
>TRBJ2-7|TRBV20-1
CSAGDGVSYEQYF
>TRBJ2-7|TRBV24-1
CATSDSPGQGRDEQYF
>TRBJ1-5|TRBV20-1
CSADDTEYSNQPQHF
>TRBJ1-3|TRBV4-1
CASSQVGESAIYF
>TRBJ2-6|TRBV24-1
CATSLGGGGANVLTF
>TRBJ2-2|TRBV7-3
CASSPGVRETGELFF
>TRBJ2-5|TRBV28
CASSEAGRQETQYF